The 25 T cell receptor beta chains listed next were all sequenced from one sample in a study of cytomegalovirus exposure and HLA in healthy donors (dated by TCRdb to 2017 to 2019). Library construction relied on the immunoSEQ multiplex PCR assay. The multiplex PCR relied on a mix of 60 forward primers for TCR Vbeta segments and 13 reverse primers for TCR Jbeta segments. What TCRdb holds here is the immuneACCESS table cut down to in-frame rearrangements. Part of the clones is not present; checked against another copy, under half of the missing clones reflect an unresolved V gene, and the others are unexplained. The sample table records under 150,000 clones; around 83% of these occur just once. The ten largest clones take up less than 1.5% of the sample. Sequenced sample: PBMCs. Receptor source: a girl aged 2 to 9 in good health and CMV-seronegative.

The chain carries TRBV11-2 and TRBJ2-7; 8 nucleotides match TRBD2. This CDR3 is built from 16 residues. Germline lookup yields CDR1 SGHAT and CDR2 FQNNGV. Germline trimming cut 4 bases from V and 2 bases from J; bases unmatched to any gene: 10. CDR3 sequence: CASSSYAGTRAYEQYF. CDR3 nucleotides: TGTGCCAGCAGCTCCTACGCCGGGACTAGGGCCTACGAGCAGTACTTC.

There are a few counts of this clone. The chain recombines TRBV4-2 with TRBJ1-5, with a tentative D call TRBD1 (5 bases). The CDR3 length is 14 residues. V was pared by 2 bases and J by 7 bases, with 12 bases between. The germline gives CDR1 LGHNA, CDR2 YNFKEQ. The CDR3 region is CASSQPFSGQPQHF. CDR3 nucleotides: TGTGCCAGCAGCCAACCCTTCTCAGGGCAGCCCCAGCATTTT.

The chain couples TRBV10-3 to TRBJ2-7, with 7 nucleotides matching TRBD1. V trimming: 0 bases; J trimming: 5 bases; junction bases outside the gene matches: 13. Germline CDR1 and CDR2: ENHRY and SYGVKD. The CDR3 consists of 17 residues. CDR3 DNA: TGTGCCATCAGTGAGTCAAGAAGGGGGCCCTTCTTGGACGAGCAGTACTTC. It is translated as CAISESRRGPFLDEQYF.

V gene TRBV5-1 combines with J gene TRBJ1-6, with 8 bases lining up with TRBD1. V lost 4 bases and J lost 5; bases outside the gene matches: 2. This CDR3 has 14 amino acids. Germline CDR1 and CDR2: SGHRS and YFSETQ. CDR3 nucleotide sequence: TGCGCCAGCAGCCCGGGACAGGATAATTCACCCCTCCACTTT. This translates into CASSPGQDNSPLHF.

This clone was detected only a few times. The chain joins TRBV6-1 to TRBJ2-7; D call uncertain. Deletions cut 8 bases from V and 5 bases from J, with 10 bases between. Germline CDR1 MNHNS, CDR2 SASEGT. The CDR3 extends over 11 amino acids. The CDR3 sequence: CASVLVNEQYF. The CDR3 nucleotides are TGTGCCAGCGTCCTTGTAAACGAGCAGTACTTC.

In this sample, this clone turned up once. The chain links TRBV27 to TRBJ1-1; D perhaps matches TRBD1 (6 bases). Germline CDR1 and CDR2: MNHEY and SMNVEV (reference sequence). The CDR3 contains 16 residues. Trimming shortened V by 6 bases and J by 0 bases, and 17 bases separated the two germline ends. The CDR3 here is CASSLLRQGLNTEAFF. DNA of the CDR3: TGTGCCAGCAGCCTACTCCGGCAGGGGTTGAACACTGAAGCTTTCTTT.

This rearrangement joins TRBV7-2 to TRBJ1-5; 7 bases are a match to TRBD1. Per the germline V gene, CDR1 is SGHTA and CDR2 is FQGNSA. The trim removed 2 bases at V and 8 bases at J, leaving 6 bases unmatched. This CDR3 has 14 residues. Written as DNA, the CDR3 is TGTGCCAGCAGCTTATACGGACAGGTCGAGCCCCAGCATTTT. Translation: CASSLYGQVEPQHF.

This chain uses TRBV6-6 with TRBJ2-7, with a possible D match to TRBD2 (6 bases). The CDR3 contains 14 residues. Germline V gene lookup returns CDR1 MNHNY and CDR2 SVGAGI (reference sequence). V dropped 1 base and J dropped 7 bases, with 14 bases sitting between them. The DNA for the CDR3 is TGTGCCAGCAGTTACTGGAGGGACCGAACTGAGCAGTACTTC. Translating gives CASSYWRDRTEQYF.

The chain joins TRBV2 to TRBJ2-1; weak D call: TRBD2 (6 bases). V was pared by 0 bases and J by 0 bases, with 12 bases between. The CDR3 contains 17 residues. The germline V gene has CDR1 SNHLY and CDR2 FYNNEI. CDR3 nucleotide sequence: TGTGCCAGCAGTGAAGCGACTGCGGGAAGCTCCTACAATGAGCAGTTCTTC. The encoded protein is CASSEATAGSSYNEQFF.

The rearrangement uses TRBV4-1 and TRBJ2-1, with 8 bases matching TRBD1. CDR1 and CDR2 from the germline V gene are MGHRA and YSYEKL. The CDR3 is 17 residues long. The junction had 11 bases not matched to a gene; V was cut back by 1 base and J by 6 bases. CDR3 DNA: TGCGCCAGCAGCCAAGCTCCGGACAGGGTAAAAGGCAATGAGCAGTTCTTC. It translates to CASSQAPDRVKGNEQFF.

The rearrangement uses TRBV13 and TRBJ2-1, with TRBD1 identical over 10 bases. V lost 5 bases and J lost 5; bases outside the gene matches: 9. CDR1 PRHDT and CDR2 FYEKMQ come from the germline V gene (reference sequence). The CDR3 contains 16 residues. CDR3 nucleotide sequence: TGTGCCAGCAGCCCACGACAGGGGGCGAGGGACAATGAGCAGTTCTTC. Its translation: CASSPRQGARDNEQFF.

The chain carries TRBV7-9 and TRBJ2-3, with a weak D call TRBD1 (6 bases). The length of the CDR3 is 12 residues. The germline CDR1 and CDR2 sequences are SEHNR and FQNEAQ (reference sequence). Between the trimmed V and J ends, which lost 4 bases and 4 bases, there was a span of 6 bases. The CDR3 nucleotides are TGTGCCAGCAGCTGGACAGCAGATACGCAGTATTTT. It translates to CASSWTADTQYF.

V is TRBV2 and J is TRBJ2-2, with 10 bases lining up with TRBD2. This CDR3 region has 15 residues. Per germline, CDR1 SNHLY and CDR2 FYNNEI. Losses at the gene ends were 4 bases for V and 5 bases for J; bases not matched to a gene: 4. The CDR3 spells CASSGGAGGTGELFF. The CDR3 DNA sequence: TGTGCCAGCAGTGGGGGAGCGGGGGGGACCGGGGAGCTGTTTTTT.

The chain links TRBV25-1 to TRBJ2-1, with TRBD2 matching 13 bases. CDR3 size: 17 residues. Germline assignment: CDR1 MGHDK and CDR2 SYGVNS. V dropped 2 bases and J dropped 4; count of bases not matched to a gene: 5. In nucleotides, the CDR3 is TGTGCCAGCAGTGAAGGGGGGACTAGCGGGAAGTACAATGAGCAGTTCTTC. It specifies CASSEGGTSGKYNEQFF.

Here the CDR3 DNA reads TGTGCCAGCAGTTTTCGTCGGATTACAGGGGACTACGAGCAGTACTTC. Residues: CASSFRRITGDYEQYF. This chain links TRBV28 with TRBJ2-7, with 7 bases aligning to TRBD1. CDR3 length equals 16 residues. Unmatched junction bases numbered 11, after V lost 3 bases and J lost 3 bases. CDR1 and CDR2 (germline): MDHEN, SYDVKM. Based on the CDR3 plus reference TRBV28 and TRBJ2-7, the full variable domain is DVKVTQSSRYLVKRTGEKVFLECVQDMDHENMFWYRQDPGLGLRLIYFSYDVKMKEKGDIPEGYSVSREKKERFSLILESASTNQTSMYLCASSFRRITGDYEQYFGPGTRLTVT.

This clone was seen once. The chain is built from TRBV4-2 and TRBJ2-3; 9 nucleotides match TRBD2. This CDR3 contains 16 residues. J gave up 5 bases and V 4 bases, and 10 bases lay outside the gene matches. CDR1 is LGHNA and CDR2 is YNFKEQ in the germline V gene. CDR3 amino acids: CASSRREAGGLDTQYF. As DNA, the CDR3 is TGTGCCAGCAGCCGGCGGGAAGCGGGGGGCTTAGATACGCAGTATTTT.

The gene calls are TRBV7-9 and TRBJ1-1; D not certain. Germline V gene lookup returns CDR1 SEHNR and CDR2 FQNEAQ (reference sequence). The CDR3 consists of 14 residues. Trimming took 3 bases from V and 3 from J, leaving 11 bases between them. CDR3 coding DNA: TGTGCCAGCAGCTTCACTGACACTTACACTGAAGCTTTCTTT. It specifies CASSFTDTYTEAFF.

V is TRBV25-1 and J is TRBJ2-5; TRBD1 matches at 8 bases. The end of the DNA aligns better with TRBJ2-7, so the J call may be wrong. Germline CDR1 MGHDK, CDR2 SYGVNS. The CDR3 covers 13 residues. The CDR3 protein is CASRGTGSNEQYF. CDR3 bases: TGTGCCAGCAGGGGGACAGGTTCGAACGAGCAGTACTTC.

The chain combines TRBV20-1 with TRBJ2-7, with TRBD2 identical over 7 bases. The CDR3 spans 11 residues. Germline-derived CDR1 and CDR2 are DFQATT and SNEGSKA (reference sequence). CDR3 loop: CSGLGSYEQYF. CDR3 DNA: TGCAGCGGACTAGGGTCCTACGAGCAGTACTTC.

The rearrangement joins TRBV2 to TRBJ2-7; 8 bases map to TRBD1. Unmatched junction bases numbered 11, after V lost 4 bases and J lost 3 bases. Germline CDR1 reads SNHLY; CDR2 reads FYNNEI. The CDR3 spans 16 residues. This CDR3 is CASSGNRDRSNYEQYF. The CDR3, as DNA: TGTGCCAGCAGTGGAAACCGGGACAGGAGCAACTACGAGCAGTACTTC.

With regard to this clone: The germline gene is not matched at one end of the junction; a read error may be the cause. The genes are TRBV6-6 and TRBJ1-1; D is unresolved. The CDR3 extends over 13 amino acids. The V gene's germline CDR1 is MNHNY and CDR2 SVGAGI (reference sequence). CDR3 residues: CASRSGMKTEAFF. The CDR3 nucleotides read TGTGCCAGCAGGAGCGGTATGAAAACTGAAGCTTTCTTT.

The genes are TRBV7-2 and TRBJ2-1; 9 bases fit TRBD2. Trimming at V came to 4 bases and at J to 3 bases, leaving 7 bases not matched to a gene. CDR3 length equals 16 residues. Germline V CDR1 and CDR2: SGHTA, FQGNSA. CDR3 nucleotide sequence: TGTGCCAGCAGCTCCCGGACTAGCGTTGTCTACAATGAGCAGTTCTTC. Amino acid sequence: CASSSRTSVVYNEQFF.

The J gene is TRBJ1-1, the V gene TRBV5-1; 10 positions match TRBD1. Germline assignment: CDR1 SGHRS and CDR2 YFSETQ. The CDR3 sequence is 16 residues long. V was pared by 2 bases and J by 0 bases, with 4 bases of the junction left unmatched. The CDR3 here is CASSLSTGGLNTEAFF. DNA of the CDR3: TGCGCCAGCAGCTTATCGACAGGGGGCTTGAACACTGAAGCTTTCTTT.

This clone was counted a single time. Since the CDR3 does not end with the conserved phenylalanine or tryptophan, this likely comes from a read error. The chain links TRBV5-6 to TRBJ2-7, with a weak D call TRBD2 (5 bases). Germline assignment: CDR1 SGHDT and CDR2 YYEEEE. The CDR3 sequence is 18 residues long. V lost 1 base, J lost 0 bases, and 20 bases lay in between. The chain's CDR3 is CASSLTSTREGGSYEQYL. CDR3 bases: TGTGCCAGCAGCTTGACCTCAACTCGAGAGGGTGGCTCCTACGAGCAGTACCTC.

The DNA for the CDR3 is TGTGCCAGCAGTTTTGGCAGGGGTGGCACCGGGGAGCTGTTTTTT. As protein: CASSFGRGGTGELFF. The chain uses TRBV28 and TRBJ2-2; TRBD1 might be the D (6 bases). The CDR3 is 15 amino acids. The V end was cut by 3 bases, the J end by 4 bases, with 12 bases between. CDR1 and CDR2 from the germline V gene are MDHEN and SYDVKM.